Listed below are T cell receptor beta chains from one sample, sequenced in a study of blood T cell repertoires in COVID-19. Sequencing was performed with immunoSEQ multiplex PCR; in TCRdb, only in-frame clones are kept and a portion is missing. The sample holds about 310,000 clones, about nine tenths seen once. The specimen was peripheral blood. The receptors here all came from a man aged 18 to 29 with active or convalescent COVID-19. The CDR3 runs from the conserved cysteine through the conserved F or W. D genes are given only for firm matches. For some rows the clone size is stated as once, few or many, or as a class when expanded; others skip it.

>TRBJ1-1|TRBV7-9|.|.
TGTGCCAGCAGCTCGGCAGGGTTAGCTGAAGCTTTCTTT
CASSSAGLAEAFF
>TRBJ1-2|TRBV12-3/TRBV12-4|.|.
TGTGCCAGCACCCCCCGGGGGAGCCATGGCTACACCTTC
CASTPRGSHGYTF
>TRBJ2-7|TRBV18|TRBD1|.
TGTGCCAGCTCACCTTCGGGACAGGGGGCTGGTGAGCAGTACTTC
CASSPSGQGAGEQYF
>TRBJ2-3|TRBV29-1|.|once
TGCAGCGTGGCCGGGGAGAGCACAGATACGCAGTATTTT
CSVAGESTDTQYF
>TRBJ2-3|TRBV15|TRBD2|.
TGTGCCACCAGCAAAGCTAGCGGGGTTAGCACAGATACGCAGTATTTT
CATSKASGVSTDTQYF
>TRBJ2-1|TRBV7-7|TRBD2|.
TGTGCCAGCAGCCCGGGACTAGCGGGAGAACAGTTCTTC
CASSPGLAGEQFF
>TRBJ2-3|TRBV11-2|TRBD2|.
TGTGCCAGCAGCTTAGTCGGGAGGCCGCAGTATTTT
CASSLVGRPQYF
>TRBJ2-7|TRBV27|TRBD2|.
TGTGCCAGCAGTTTCTACGGGGGGGCTTACGAGCAGTACTTC
CASSFYGGAYEQYF
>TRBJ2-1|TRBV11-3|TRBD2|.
TGTGCCAGCAGCCTTAGCGGGGGGGCCGCGTCCTACAATGAGCAGTTCTTC
CASSLSGGAASYNEQFF
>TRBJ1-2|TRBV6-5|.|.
TGTGCCAGCAGTTCTGACGGAGACTATGGCTACACCTTC
CASSSDGDYGYTF
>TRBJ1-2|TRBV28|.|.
TGTGCCAGCAGTTTATCCGCGTCCGGCTACACCTTC
CASSLSASGYTF
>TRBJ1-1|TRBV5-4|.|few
TGTGCCAGCAGCATGACAATTCTCCGGGGTACTGAAGCTTTCTTT
CASSMTILRGTEAFF
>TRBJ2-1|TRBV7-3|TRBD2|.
TGTGCCAGCAGCTTAATGGGGGAGGGCCCCAATGAGCAGTTCTTC
CASSLMGEGPNEQFF
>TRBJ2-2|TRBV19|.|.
TGTGCCAGTAGTAGGGGACTTCAGGTGGCCGGGGAGCTGTTTTTT
CASSRGLQVAGELFF
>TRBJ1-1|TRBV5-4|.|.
TGTGCCAGCAGCTTAAGATTAGCGGACGGTGAAGCTTTCTTT
CASSLRLADGEAFF
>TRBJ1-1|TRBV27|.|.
TGTGCCAGCAGTTTTGCCAGGTTATACACTGAAGCTTTCTTT
CASSFARLYTEAFF
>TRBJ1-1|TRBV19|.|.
TGTGCCAGTAGTCCTGGGGCGGCTGAAGCTTTCTTT
CASSPGAAEAFF
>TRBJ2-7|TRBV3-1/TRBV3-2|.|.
TGTGCCAGCAGCCAGCAGTTATATTCCTACGAGCAGTACTTC
CASSQQLYSYEQYF
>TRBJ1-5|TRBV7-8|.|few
TGTGCCAGCAGCTTAGCGGGCCATCAGCCCCAGCATTTT
CASSLAGHQPQHF
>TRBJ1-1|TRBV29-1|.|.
TGCAGCGCTATAAGGACCACAGGCAACAGGGAAGCTTTCTTT
CSAIRTTGNREAFF
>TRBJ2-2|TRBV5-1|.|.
TGCGCCAGCAGCACGGTCATCGCGAACACCGGGGAGCTGTTTTTT
CASSTVIANTGELFF
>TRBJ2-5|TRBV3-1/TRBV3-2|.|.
TGTGCCAGCAGCCTCAGGACAGCCGGGGAGACCCAGTACTTC
CASSLRTAGETQYF
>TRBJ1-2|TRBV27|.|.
TGTGCCAGCAGGGGGGCTATTGGCTACACCTTC
CASRGAIGYTF
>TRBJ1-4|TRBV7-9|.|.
TGTGCCAGCAGCCCCTATGGCCAGGGGGAAAAACTGTTTTTT
CASSPYGQGEKLFF
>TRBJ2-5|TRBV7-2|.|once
TGTGCCAGCAGCTTATACCTCGGGGAGACCCAGTACTTC
CASSLYLGETQYF
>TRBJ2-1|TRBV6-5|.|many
TGTGCCAGCAGGGATTACAGTTACAATGAGCAGTTCTTC
CASRDYSYNEQFF
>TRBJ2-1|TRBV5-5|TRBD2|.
TGTGCCAGCAGCTCCCGACTAGCGGGGGGTCCCTACAATGAGCAGTTCTTC
CASSSRLAGGPYNEQFF
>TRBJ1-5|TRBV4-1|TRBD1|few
TGCGCCAGCAGCTGGACAGGGGTGGATCAGCCCCAGCATTTT
CASSWTGVDQPQHF
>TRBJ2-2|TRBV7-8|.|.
TGTGCCAGCAGCCCACTCGGGGCTAGCGTCATCGGGGAGCTGTTTTTT
CASSPLGASVIGELFF
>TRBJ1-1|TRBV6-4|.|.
TGTGCCAGCAGCCCCACCTGGCTTGCGGCTGAAGCTTTCTTT
CASSPTWLAAEAFF
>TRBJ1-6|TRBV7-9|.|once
TGTGCCAGCAGCTTGGGTCCAGGGTTACCCTCCTATAATTCACCCCTCCACTTT
CASSLGPGLPSYNSPLHF
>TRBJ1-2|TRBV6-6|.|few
TGTGCCAGCAGTAGAGATACAGGGATGAGTCTTGGCTACACCTTC
CASSRDTGMSLGYTF
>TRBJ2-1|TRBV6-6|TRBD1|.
TGTGCCAGCAGTTACCCCGGACAGGGCTACAATGAGCAGTTCTTC
CASSYPGQGYNEQFF
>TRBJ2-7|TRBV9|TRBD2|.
TGTGCCAGCAGCCCATTTTCTAGCGGGAGATCCGAGCAGTACTTC
CASSPFSSGRSEQYF
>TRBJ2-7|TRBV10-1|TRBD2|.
TGCGCCAGCAGGGAACTAGCGAGGAGCTCCTACGAGCAGTACTTC
CASRELARSSYEQYF
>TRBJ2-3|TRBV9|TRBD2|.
TGTGCCAGCAGCGTCCAGACTAGCGTGGGCACAGATACGCAGTATTTT
CASSVQTSVGTDTQYF
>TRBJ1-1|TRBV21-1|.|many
TGTGCCAGCACCCCACAGGGGAGTAGCACTGAAGCTTTCTTT
CASTPQGSSTEAFF
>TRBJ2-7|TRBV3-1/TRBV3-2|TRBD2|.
TGTGCCAGCAGCCTAAAAGGGACTACGAGAGAGCAGTACTTC
CASSLKGTTREQYF
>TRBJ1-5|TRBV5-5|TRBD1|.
TGTGCCAGCAGCTCGGGACAGGGTTTCCAGCCCCAGCATTTT
CASSSGQGFQPQHF
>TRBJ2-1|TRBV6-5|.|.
TGTGCCAGCAGTTACCTTGACCGAGGTGAGCAGTTCTTC
CASSYLDRGEQFF
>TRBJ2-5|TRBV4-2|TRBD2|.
TGTGCCAGCAGCCAACTGGCGGGAGGTTCTGAAGAGACCCAGTACTTC
CASSQLAGGSEETQYF
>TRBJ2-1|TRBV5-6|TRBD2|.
TGTGCCAGCAGCTTGTTCCTAGCGGGAGACCTCGACAATGAGCAGTTCTTC
CASSLFLAGDLDNEQFF
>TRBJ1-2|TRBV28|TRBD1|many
TGTGCCAGCAGTCACAGGGGTCGTCACTATGGCTACACCTTC
CASSHRGRHYGYTF
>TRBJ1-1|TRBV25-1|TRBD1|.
TGTGCCAGTGCCAGACAGGGTAGTTCTCTAGCTTTCTTT
CASARQGSSLAFF
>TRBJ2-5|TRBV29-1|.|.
TGCAGCGTTCTGGCAGGTCAAGAGACCCAGTACTTC
CSVLAGQETQYF
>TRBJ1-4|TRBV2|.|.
TGTGCCAGCAGCTATTCGGGGTTCGGTGAAAAACTGTTTTTT
CASSYSGFGEKLFF